These 22 T cell receptor beta chains share one sample of origin, sequenced in a study of vaccination and CD4 T cells after COVID-19 (dated by TCRdb to about 2022). The time point label here, explained by the study, means: late sampling 161 to 241 days after vaccination in three convalescent patients. The treatment or condition label for this specimen denotes: roughly 10-day PBMC culture with coronavirus spike peptide pools or control peptides (ViraFEST assay). No antigen has been assigned to these receptors. Library preparation employed PCR. The sequencer listed for this sample is Illumina iSeq 100. At the Johns Hopkins FTIC core, DNA from the cultured CD4+ T cells underwent TCR sequencing with the Oncomine TCR Beta short-read assay. TCRdb reran the public reads through fastp at Q25 and MiXCR, keeping productive beta chains. Duplicate CDR3 protein sequences are folded into a single record with the most common DNA and genes. The sample table contains about 20,000 distinct CDR3 sequences; only one count was recorded for approximately 44% of them. The top ten clonotypes cover roughly a sixth of the sample.

The sample consisted of CD4+ T cells from blood, cultured in vitro, taken about 7 months after SARS-CoV-2 vaccination. These receptors all stem from a human donor who had recovered from COVID-19.

This clonotype was detected only a few times. The chain recombines TRBV6-1 with TRBJ1-2, with 7 bases fitting TRBD1. CDR3 size: 18 residues. The junction had 18 bases not matched to a gene; V was cut back by 2 bases and J by 6 bases. Germline V gene lookup returns CDR1 MNHNS and CDR2 SASEGT. For the CDR3, the DNA is TGTGCCAGCAGTGAACTTTCCCCGGGGACAGCCCCGATGGATGGCTACACCTTC. Its translation is CASSELSPGTAPMDGYTF.

The chain carries TRBV6-5 and TRBJ2-2; TRBD1 might be the D (6 bases). The CDR3 is made up of 16 amino acids. Trimming stripped 0 bases from V and 5 bases from J, with 13 bases between. Germline CDR1 MNHEY, CDR2 SVGAGI. The CDR3 protein is CASSYSRGGVTGELFF. The CDR3 DNA follows: TGTGCCAGCAGTTACTCGAGAGGGGGAGTAACCGGGGAGCTGTTTTTT.

This chain links TRBV20-1 with TRBJ1-5, with D unclear. Looked up from germline, CDR1 is DFQATT and CDR2 is SNEGSKA (reference sequence). The V end was cut by 2 bases, the J end by 2 bases, with 10 bases between. The CDR3 is 14 amino acids. The CDR3 sequence: CSARRAGGNQPQHF. Written as DNA, the CDR3 is TGCAGTGCTAGACGTGCGGGTGGCAATCAGCCCCAGCATTTT.

CDR3 nucleotides: TGTGCCATCCGAGGAGGACTAGCGGTTGGGCAGACCCAGTACTTC. This codes for CAIRGGLAVGQTQYF. This chain connects TRBV10-3 to TRBJ2-5, with TRBD2 matching 10 bases. Unmatched junction bases numbered 12, after V lost 8 bases and J lost 6 bases. This CDR3 has 15 residues. CDR1 is ENHRY and CDR2 is SYGVKD in the germline V gene.

This chain uses TRBV7-9 with TRBJ2-1, with 13 bases matching TRBD2. V trimming: 4 bases; J trimming: 4 bases; junction bases outside the gene matches: 7. Germline lookup yields CDR1 SEHNR and CDR2 FQNEAQ (reference sequence). The CDR3 sequence is 17 residues long. CDR3: CASSYGGLAGTYNEQFF. The CDR3 nucleotides are TGTGCCAGCAGCTACGGGGGACTAGCGGGAACATACAATGAGCAGTTCTTC.

The chain couples TRBV20-1 to TRBJ2-7; D is unclear. V lost 0 bases, J lost 3 bases, and 6 bases lay in between. The CDR3 runs to 12 residues. Germline CDR1 and CDR2: DFQATT and SNEGSKA (reference sequence). CDR3 residues: CSARDYHYEQYF. CDR3 nucleotide sequence: TGCAGTGCTAGAGACTACCACTACGAGCAGTACTTC.

CDR3 bases: TGTGCCAGCAGCGCCAACGGGGGGCAGGCTTTCTTT. This codes for CASSANGGQAFF. The rearrangement links TRBV7-3 to TRBJ1-1; D might be TRBD1 (6 bases). The CDR3 contains 12 residues. Germline-derived CDR1 and CDR2 are SGHTA and FQGTGA. Trimming stripped 5 bases from V and 11 bases from J, with 15 bases between.

The chain combines TRBV7-6 with TRBJ2-1; no firm D call. Trimming shortened V by 1 base and J by 6 bases, and 4 bases separated the two germline ends. Germline CDR1 reads SGHVS; CDR2 reads FNYEAQ. The CDR3 runs to 12 residues. The CDR3: CASSLGLNEQFF. CDR3 DNA sequence: TGTGCCAGCAGCTTAGGCCTCAATGAGCAGTTCTTC.

This clonotype occurred a few times. This chain uses TRBV4-1 with TRBJ2-5, with 7 bases aligning to TRBD1. V shed 1 base and J 4 bases; nucleotides not matched to a gene: 3. The CDR3 is 14 amino acids. The germline gives CDR1 MGHRA, CDR2 YSYEKL. CDR3 DNA sequence: TGCGCCAGCAGCCAAGGGGACAGCCGAGAGACCCAGTACTTC. Its translation: CASSQGDSRETQYF.

This clonotype occurred a few times. V is TRBV7-8 and J is TRBJ2-1, with no clear D. Deletions cut 1 base from V and 4 bases from J, with 11 bases between. The CDR3 is 15 residues long. Germline assignment: CDR1 SGHVS and CDR2 FQNEAQ. DNA for the CDR3: TGTGCCAGCAGCTTAGTCCGGGCCCCTTACAATGAGCAGTTCTTC. It is translated as CASSLVRAPYNEQFF.

This clonotype occurred a few times. V gene TRBV24-1 combines with J gene TRBJ2-3; D tentatively reads TRBD1 or TRBD2 (5 bases each). The germline V gene encodes CDR1 KGHDR and CDR2 SFDVKD. This CDR3 is 18 amino acids long. Trimming took 3 bases from V and 1 from J, leaving 19 bases between them. The CDR3 here is CATSDTHYIGDGTDTQYF. The CDR3 nucleotides are TGTGCCACCAGTGATACGCACTATATCGGGGACGGCACAGATACGCAGTATTTT.

This clonotype was observed a handful of times. The chain is built from TRBV7-2 and TRBJ2-5; TRBD2 agrees at 11 bases. Germline V gives CDR1 SGHTA, CDR2 FQGNSA. CDR3 length: 15 amino acids. Losses at the gene ends were 4 bases for V and 6 bases for J; bases not matched to a gene: 7. This CDR3 reads CASSSLAGGGQTQYF. The CDR3 DNA reads TGTGCCAGCAGCTCCCTAGCGGGGGGAGGGCAGACCCAGTACTTC.

CDR3 residues: CASSLAPLLQGDFEQYF. In DNA form, the CDR3 reads TGCGCCAGCAGCTTGGCCCCCCTCCTACAGGGGGATTTCGAGCAGTACTTC. The rearrangement uses TRBV5-1 and TRBJ2-7; 8 nucleotides agree with TRBD1. V lost 0 bases to trimming and J lost 6 bases; unmatched junction nucleotides: 14. The CDR3 sequence is 17 residues long. Germline V gives CDR1 SGHRS, CDR2 YFSETQ.

V is TRBV7-9 and J is TRBJ2-5; 7 bases agree with TRBD2. With 5 bases clipped from V and 3 bases from J, the junction kept 12 bases outside the gene matches. CDR1 and CDR2 (germline): SEHNR, FQNEAQ (reference sequence). CDR3 length: 16 amino acids. In nucleotides, the CDR3 is TGTGCCAGCAGCCCAGGAAGGTGGGCGGGGGAAGAGACCCAGTACTTC. Protein sequence: CASSPGRWAGEETQYF.

The chain combines TRBV20-1 with TRBJ2-3; 10 nucleotides line up with TRBD2. Germline CDR1 and CDR2: DFQATT and SNEGSKA (reference sequence). This CDR3 region has 15 residues. Trimming cost V 5 bases and J 2 bases; bases outside gene matches: 7. CDR3 DNA sequence: TGCAGTGCTCAAATGAGCGGGAGGGACACAGATACGCAGTATTTT. The encoded protein is CSAQMSGRDTDTQYF.

The V gene is TRBV19, the J gene TRBJ2-5; D not resolved. Germline CDR1 is LNHDA and CDR2 is SQIVND (reference sequence). The CDR3 is 14 amino acids. V lost 3 bases to trimming and J lost 1 base, with 9 bases between them. CDR3 sequence reads: CASSMNLRQETQYF. The CDR3 nucleotides read TGTGCCAGTAGTATGAACCTCCGCCAAGAGACCCAGTACTTC. Supplemented by reference TRBV19 and TRBJ2-5, the full variable domain reads DGGITQSPKYLFRKEGQNVTLSCEQNLNHDAMYWYRQDPGQGLRLIYYSQIVNDFQKGDIAEGYSVSREKKESFPLTVTSAQKNPTAFYLCASSMNLRQETQYFGPGTRLLVL.

In this sample, this clonotype turned up a few times. The chain carries TRBV7-8 and TRBJ1-2; no clear D gene. There are 14 residues in the CDR3. Per germline, CDR1 SGHVS and CDR2 FQNEAQ. The germline V and J ends were trimmed by 5 bases and 5 bases, with 15 bases remaining between them. The chain's CDR3 is CASSPIGLMYGYTF. CDR3 coding DNA: TGTGCCAGCAGCCCTATAGGACTAATGTATGGCTACACCTTC.

This rearrangement joins TRBV6-1 to TRBJ2-7; unclear D gene. Trimming pared 6 bases from V and 7 bases from J, leaving 13 bases between. Germline V lookup: CDR1 MNHNS, CDR2 SASEGT. This CDR3 region has 12 residues. CDR3 sequence: CASSQRGGEQYF. The CDR3 DNA reads as TGTGCCAGCAGCCAAAGAGGTGGGGAGCAGTACTTC.

The sample holds one count of this clonotype. V gene TRBV11-2 combines with J gene TRBJ2-7; the match to TRBD2 covers 16 bases. The CDR3 length is 18 residues. Germline CDR1 and CDR2: SGHAT and FQNNGV. The V segment lost 6 bases and the J segment 5 bases; nucleotides outside the gene matches: 13. CDR3 residues: CASSLPGLAGGLRHEQYF. The CDR3 bases are TGTGCCAGCAGTCTCCCGGGACTAGCGGGGGGGCTAAGGCACGAGCAGTACTTC. The complete variable domain, with remaining parts taken from reference TRBV11-2 and TRBJ2-7, reads EAGVAQSPRYKIIEKRQSVAFWCNPISGHATLYWYQQILGQGPKLLIQFQNNGVVDDSQLPKDRFSAERLKGVDSTLKIQPAKLEDSAVYLCASSLPGLAGGLRHEQYFGPGTRLTVT.

This clonotype came up a few times. The V gene is TRBV7-9, the J gene TRBJ1-5; TRBD1 might be the D (5 bases). CDR1 and CDR2 from the germline V gene are SEHNR and FQNEAQ (reference sequence). This CDR3 region has 13 residues. Trimming took 1 base from V and 8 from J, leaving 9 bases between them. In DNA form, the CDR3 reads TGTGCCAGCAGCTTAGGCGGGGGGAAGCCCCAGCATTTT. Protein product: CASSLGGGKPQHF. The full variable domain, in which reference TRBV7-9 and TRBJ1-5 provide the parts outside the CDR3, is DTGVSQNPRHKITKRGQNVTFRCDPISEHNRLYWYRQTLGQGPEFLTYFQNEAQLEKSRLLSDRFSAERPKGSFSTLEIQRTEQGDSAMYLCASSLGGGKPQHFGDGTRLSIL.

In its sample, this clonotype is medium-sized. This sequence joins TRBV4-1 and TRBJ1-2; no reliable D call. Between the trimmed V and J ends, which lost 5 bases and 2 bases, there was a span of 9 bases. Looked up from germline, CDR1 is MGHRA and CDR2 is YSYEKL. The CDR3 has 13 amino acids. The CDR3 loop reads CASSGSGNYGYTF. For the CDR3, the DNA is TGCGCCAGCAGCGGGTCTGGGAACTATGGCTACACCTTC.

V and J are TRBV2 and TRBJ1-2; 7 bases are a match to TRBD1. V was pared by 7 bases and J by 7 bases, with 9 bases of the junction left unmatched. This CDR3 is 13 amino acids long. Germline-derived CDR1 and CDR2 are SNHLY and FYNNEI. The CDR3 reads CASNSQGEGGYTF. The CDR3 nucleotides read TGTGCCAGCAATAGTCAGGGGGAGGGTGGCTACACCTTC.